A selection of T cell receptor beta chains follows, all from one sample in a study of T cells after somatic rescue of genetic block. The repertoire was sequenced with immunoSEQ multiplex PCR; TCRdb's copy has only in-frame clones and lacks some. The table has some 74,000 clones, approximately 91% seen once. The sample comprised peripheral blood mononuclear cells (PBMCs). These receptors were taken from a man aged 25 to 40. The CDR3 runs from the conserved cysteine through the conserved F or W. Each record gives: V gene, clone size, J gene, D gene, CDR3 protein, CDR3 DNA. D genes are given only for firm matches. Clone size appears in some rows only: once, few, many, or a class for an expanded clone.

V: TRBV5-1; size: -; J: TRBJ2-3; D: TRBD1; CDR3: CASRPTGGSTDTQYF; DNA: TGCGCCAGCAGGCCCACAGGGGGTAGCACAGATACGCAGTATTTT
V: TRBV19; size: -; J: TRBJ1-2; D: -; CDR3: CASNHWHLSNYGYTF; DNA: TGTGCCAGTAATCATTGGCACCTATCTAACTATGGCTACACCTTC
V: TRBV7-9; size: -; J: TRBJ2-3; D: TRBD2; CDR3: CASMASGGADTQYF; DNA: TGTGCCAGCATGGCTAGCGGGGGGGCAGATACGCAGTATTTT
V: TRBV19; size: -; J: TRBJ1-1; D: TRBD1; CDR3: CASSPRDSMNTEAFF; DNA: TGTGCCAGTAGTCCGAGGGACAGTATGAACACTGAAGCTTTCTTT
V: TRBV11-2; size: -; J: TRBJ2-2; D: -; CDR3: CASSLAGLNTGELFF; DNA: TGTGCCAGCAGCTTAGCGGGACTCAACACCGGGGAGCTGTTTTTT
V: TRBV19; size: -; J: TRBJ1-5; D: TRBD1; CDR3: CASMGQGNNQPQHF; DNA: TGTGCCAGTATGGGACAGGGCAACAATCAGCCCCAGCATTTT
V: TRBV19; size: -; J: TRBJ1-5; D: TRBD1; CDR3: CASSRVSQGAYSNQPQHF; DNA: TGTGCCAGTAGTAGAGTCTCCCAGGGGGCATATAGCAATCAGCCCCAGCATTTT
V: TRBV28; size: -; J: TRBJ2-7; D: TRBD1; CDR3: CASSFPYDRGPYEQYF; DNA: TGTGCCAGCAGTTTCCCCTACGACAGGGGGCCCTACGAGCAGTACTTC
V: TRBV5-6; size: -; J: TRBJ2-7; D: TRBD1; CDR3: CASSSKRTGGYEQYF; DNA: TGTGCCAGCAGCTCTAAAAGGACAGGGGGATATGAGCAGTACTTC
V: TRBV19; size: once; J: TRBJ2-3; D: -; CDR3: CASSYTAGSSTDTQYF; DNA: TGTGCCAGTAGTTACACAGCGGGTAGTAGCACAGATACGCAGTATTTT
V: TRBV10-3; size: -; J: TRBJ2-1; D: -; CDR3: CAIKSEGESNEQFF; DNA: TGTGCCATCAAATCAGAAGGGGAGAGCAATGAGCAGTTCTTC
V: TRBV5-1; size: -; J: TRBJ2-5; D: -; CDR3: CASSLASLDETQYF; DNA: TGCGCCAGCAGCTTGGCCTCTTTAGATGAGACCCAGTACTTC
V: TRBV7-8; size: -; J: TRBJ1-5; D: TRBD1; CDR3: CASSLDGRGRQHF; DNA: TGTGCCAGCAGCCTCGATGGCAGGGGGCGTCAGCATTTT
V: TRBV5-6; size: -; J: TRBJ2-7; D: TRBD1; CDR3: CASSTGQGHEQYF; DNA: TGTGCCAGCAGCACGGGACAGGGCCACGAGCAGTACTTC
V: TRBV7-6; size: few; J: TRBJ2-7; D: -; CDR3: CASSLGGRGGEQYF; DNA: TGTGCCAGCAGCTTAGGCGGGCGGGGAGGCGAGCAGTACTTC
V: TRBV4-1; size: -; J: TRBJ1-2; D: TRBD1; CDR3: CASSQDGQGDYGYTF; DNA: TGCGCCAGCAGCCAAGATGGTCAGGGGGACTATGGCTACACCTTC
V: TRBV12-2; size: -; J: TRBJ1-6; D: -; CDR3: CASRLDFTGENENNSPLHF; DNA: TGTGCAAGTCGCTTAGACTTTACAGGAGAAAACGAAAATAATTCACCCCTCCACTTT
V: TRBV5-6; size: once; J: TRBJ1-2; D: -; CDR3: CASSLKLSGVRYGYTF; DNA: TGTGCCAGCAGCTTGAAGTTGTCAGGGGTCCGCTATGGCTACACCTTC